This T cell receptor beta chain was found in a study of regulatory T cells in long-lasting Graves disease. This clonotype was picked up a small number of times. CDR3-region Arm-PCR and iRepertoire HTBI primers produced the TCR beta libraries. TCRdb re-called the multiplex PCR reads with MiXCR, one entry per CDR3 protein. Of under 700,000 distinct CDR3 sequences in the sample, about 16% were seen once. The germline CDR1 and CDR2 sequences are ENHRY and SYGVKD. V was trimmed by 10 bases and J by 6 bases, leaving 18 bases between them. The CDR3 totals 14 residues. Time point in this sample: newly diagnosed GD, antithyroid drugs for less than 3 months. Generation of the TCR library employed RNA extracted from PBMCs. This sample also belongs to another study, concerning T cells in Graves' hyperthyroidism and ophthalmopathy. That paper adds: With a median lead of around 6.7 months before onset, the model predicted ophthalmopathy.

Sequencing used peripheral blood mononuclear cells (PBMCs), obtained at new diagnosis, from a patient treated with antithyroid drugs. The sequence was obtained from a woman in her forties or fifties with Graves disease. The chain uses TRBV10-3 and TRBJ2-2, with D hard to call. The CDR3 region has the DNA TGTGCCACGCTGTCTACTAATCGTCCCGGGGAGCTGTTTTTT. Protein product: CATLSTNRPGELFF.